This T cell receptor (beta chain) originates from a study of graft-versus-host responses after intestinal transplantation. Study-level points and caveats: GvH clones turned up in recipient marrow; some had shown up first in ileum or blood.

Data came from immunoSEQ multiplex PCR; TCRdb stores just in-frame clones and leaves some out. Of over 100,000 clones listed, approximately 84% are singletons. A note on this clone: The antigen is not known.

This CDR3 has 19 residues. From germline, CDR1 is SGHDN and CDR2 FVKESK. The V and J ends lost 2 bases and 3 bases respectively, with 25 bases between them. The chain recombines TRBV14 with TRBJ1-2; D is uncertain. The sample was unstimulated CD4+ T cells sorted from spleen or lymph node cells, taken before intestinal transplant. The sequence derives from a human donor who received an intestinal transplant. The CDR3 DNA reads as TGTGCCAGCAGCCAATCAGTTTTTGGTTCGGGCTGGTGGGACTATGGCTACACCTTC. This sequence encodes CASSQSVFGSGWWDYGYTF.